Sequencing of this TCR beta chain was carried out in a study of CD4 T cells in relation to SARS-CoV-2 and coronaviruses. CDR1 is SQVTM, CDR2 ANQGSEA, per germline. CDR3 length: 13 residues. V was clipped by 6 bases and J by 3 bases, with 14 bases between them. Unexposed donor CD4+ T cells date from 2011-2018, before the COVID-19 pandemic. Naive and memory CD4+ T cells came from enriched cryopreserved PBMCs. With respect to this clone: Its matching antigen is unknown.

Study results and caveats: Monoreactive clones expanded significantly more to SARS-CoV-2 than crossreactive clones did. According to naive versus memory sequencing, detected responses are memory recall, not newly primed.

Some clones are missing from TCRdb's copy, which holds only in-frame ones; the method was immunoSEQ multiplex PCR. The data hold 60,000 to 85,000 clones, with 80% to 95% observed a single time. The chain carries TRBV29-1 and TRBJ1-2, with D perhaps matching TRBD1 (6 bases). The sample comprised naive CD4+ T cells from PBMCs. Subset given: naive CD4+ T cells isolated by negative enrichment. The TCR was taken from a human donor in good health. CDR3 DNA: TGCAGCGTACCGCTGGACAGTTACTATGGCTACACCTTC. Its translation: CSVPLDSYYGYTF.